These T cell receptor beta chains were read from a single sample in a study of blood T cell repertoires in COVID-19. Here immunoSEQ multiplex PCR was the method, and the copy in TCRdb shows in-frame clones only, minus some. The data contain 140,000 to 150,000 clones, around nine tenths of them singletons. Sequencing was done on a sample of peripheral blood. The receptors originated from a human donor in a cohort sampled during active COVID-19. Each CDR3 is given with its conserved first and last residue. A D gene is named only where the DNA matches it firmly. Size tells how often a clone was seen (once, few, many) or the class of an expanded clone, and some rows leave it out.

d_call	clone_size	v_call	j_call	cdr3_aa	cdr3_nt
TRBD2	.	TRBV7-3	TRBJ2-3	CASSLTGTSGGTDTQYF	TGTGCCAGCAGCTTAACCGGGACTAGCGGGGGCACAGATACGCAGTATTTT
TRBD1	.	TRBV7-9	TRBJ1-2	CASSLQGADGYTF	TGTGCCAGCAGCCTACAGGGGGCTGATGGCTACACCTTC
TRBD1	once	TRBV15	TRBJ2-7	CATSGTGHYEQYF	TGTGCCACCAGCGGGACAGGACACTACGAGCAGTACTTC
TRBD1	.	TRBV19	TRBJ2-1	CASSIRQGANEQFF	TGTGCCAGTAGTATAAGACAGGGGGCCAATGAGCAGTTCTTC
.	.	TRBV7-9	TRBJ1-5	CASTGGSSNQPQHF	TGTGCCAGCACCGGCGGGAGTAGCAATCAGCCCCAGCATTTT
.	.	TRBV7-8	TRBJ2-3	CASSLSGTDTQYF	TGTGCCAGCAGCTTAAGCGGAACAGATACGCAGTATTTT
.	.	TRBV11-1	TRBJ1-1	CASSLRLNTEAFF	TGTGCCAGCAGCTTACGGTTGAACACTGAAGCTTTCTTT
.	.	TRBV10-3	TRBJ1-2	CAISATQGDGYTF	TGTGCCATCAGTGCGACACAGGGCGATGGCTACACCTTC
.	.	TRBV19	TRBJ1-3	CDTRPQGSGNTIYF	TGTGACACGCGGCCCCAGGGCTCTGGAAACACCATATATTTT
.	once	TRBV29-1	TRBJ2-7	CSVEGQGTSYEQYF	TGCAGCGTTGAAGGCCAGGGGACCTCCTACGAGCAGTACTTC
TRBD2	.	TRBV19	TRBJ2-7	CASSTGLAGTSYEQYF	TGTGCCAGTAGTACGGGGCTAGCGGGGACCTCCTACGAGCAGTACTTC
TRBD1	.	TRBV12-5	TRBJ1-5	CASGWDRGQPQHF	TGTGCTAGTGGTTGGGACAGGGGACAGCCCCAGCATTTT
TRBD2	once	TRBV30	TRBJ2-3	CACGLAGADTQYF	TGTGCCTGCGGACTAGCGGGTGCAGATACGCAGTATTTT
TRBD2	.	TRBV27	TRBJ2-7	CASSLSLAGGREQYF	TGTGCCAGCAGTTTATCCTTAGCGGGGGGGCGAGAGCAGTACTTC
.	.	TRBV2	TRBJ1-5	CASSPRGSDQPQHF	TGTGCCAGCAGTCCCAGGGGTTCGGATCAGCCCCAGCATTTT
.	.	TRBV6-5	TRBJ2-3	CASSPQGFPTDTQYF	TGTGCCAGCAGCCCACAGGGCTTCCCCACAGATACGCAGTATTTT
.	.	TRBV6-5	TRBJ2-6	CASKYSGANVLTF	TGTGCCAGCAAATACTCTGGGGCCAACGTCCTGACTTTC
TRBD1	.	TRBV4-2	TRBJ1-2	CASSRETGGEYGYTF	TGTGCCAGCAGCCGAGAGACAGGGGGGGAGTATGGCTACACCTTC
.	.	TRBV6-4	TRBJ1-4	CASSDSPPVPLGEKLFF	TGTGCCAGCAGTGACTCCCCCCCTGTCCCACTAGGCGAAAAACTGTTTTTT
.	.	TRBV4-1	TRBJ1-4	CASSQDLSTTGVNENKLFF	TGCGCCAGCAGCCAAGATCTTTCTACCACGGGAGTTAATGAAAATAAACTGTTTTTT
TRBD2	.	TRBV6-5	TRBJ2-3	CASSYSSGGATDTQYF	TGTGCCAGCAGTTACTCCAGCGGGGGGGCAACAGATACGCAGTATTTT
.	.	TRBV7-2	TRBJ1-2	CASSLQREGYTF	TGTGCCAGCAGCTTACAGAGGGAGGGCTACACCTTC
TRBD1	.	TRBV18	TRBJ2-7	CASSQTGVGIYEQYF	TGTGCCAGCTCACAAACAGGGGTCGGTATCTACGAGCAGTACTTC
.	once	TRBV12-3/TRBV12-4	TRBJ2-1	CASSLGGNEQFF	TGTGCCAGCAGTTTGGGAGGAAATGAGCAGTTCTTC
TRBD1	.	TRBV5-1	TRBJ2-2	CASSLGTGGTGELFF	TGCGCCAGCAGCTTGGGGACAGGGGGGACCGGGGAGCTGTTTTTT
.	few	TRBV10-1	TRBJ1-3	CASSDGRDGNTIYF	TGCGCCAGCAGTGATGGCAGGGATGGAAACACCATATATTTT
.	.	TRBV6-5	TRBJ1-5	CASSSQEDSNQPQHF	TGTGCCAGCAGTTCCCAGGAAGATAGCAATCAGCCCCAGCATTTT
TRBD2	.	TRBV9	TRBJ2-1	CASSSGGSYNEQFF	TGTGCCAGCTCTAGCGGGGGGTCCTACAATGAGCAGTTCTTC